These T cell receptor beta chains were read from a single sample in a study of T cell responses to AZD1222 COVID-19 vaccine. Libraries were prepared by immunoSEQ multiplex PCR; TCRdb keeps only in-frame clonotypes and omits some of them. This table holds about 73,000 clones, approximately 89% found once. The sample in question was peripheral blood, obtained on day 0 of AZD1222 vaccination. These receptors all stem from an adult in good health. CDR3s include the opening cysteine and the closing phenylalanine or tryptophan. D genes are given only for firm matches. Clone sizes are given selectively: once, few, many, or a class where the clone is expanded.

>TRBJ2-2|.|TRBV19|TRBD2
TGTGCCAGTAGCCAGCGGGAGGTGAGCACCGGGGAGCTGTTTTTT
CASSQREVSTGELFF
>TRBJ2-1|.|TRBV5-6|.
TGTGCCAGCAGAGACTCCGGGACAAGCTCCTACAATGAGCAGTTCTTC
CASRDSGTSSYNEQFF
>TRBJ2-7|once|TRBV2|.
TGTGCCAGCAGTGATCGGGCAGGGTCCTACGAGCAGTACTTC
CASSDRAGSYEQYF
>TRBJ1-1|.|TRBV19|.
TGTGCCAGTAGTTTCCGGCTTGAAGCTTTCTTT
CASSFRLEAFF
>TRBJ2-3|.|TRBV27|.
TGTGCCAGCAGCCCTGAAGGGGTATCCACAGATACGCAGTATTTT
CASSPEGVSTDTQYF
>TRBJ2-7|.|TRBV5-5|.
TGTGCCAGCAGCAACAGGGAGTCCTACGAGCAGTACTTC
CASSNRESYEQYF
>TRBJ1-2|.|TRBV29-1|.
TGCAGCGTTGTCTGTGGCTACACCTTC
CSVVCGYTF
>TRBJ2-1|.|TRBV2|.
TGTGCCAGCAGTGAAAGTACCTCCTACAATGAGCAGTTCTTC
CASSESTSYNEQFF
>TRBJ2-1|once|TRBV5-1|.
TGCGCCAGCAGCTTGGCGTCGGGCAATGGGCAGTTCTTC
CASSLASGNGQFF
>TRBJ1-6|few|TRBV2|.
TGTGCCAGCAGCCCCCCGGGCCGGCGAGATTCACCCCTCCACTTT
CASSPPGRRDSPLHF
>TRBJ2-1|.|TRBV24-1|.
TGTGCCACCAGTGATTTGCGGGACGCCACCCTGGGCAATGAGCAGTTCTTC
CATSDLRDATLGNEQFF
>TRBJ1-5|.|TRBV2|.
TGTGCCAGCAGTGAAGCGACAGGAAGCAATCAGCCCCAGCATTTT
CASSEATGSNQPQHF
>TRBJ2-3|.|TRBV3-1/TRBV3-2|.
TGTGCCAGCAGAGACTACAACACAGATACGCAGTATTTT
CASRDYNTDTQYF
>TRBJ2-1|.|TRBV6-1|.
TGTGCCAGCAGTGAGCGGGGGCAATACAATGAGCAGTTCTTC
CASSERGQYNEQFF
>TRBJ1-3|.|TRBV2|.
TGTGCCAGCAGTGGGCGAGGAAACACCATATATTTT
CASSGRGNTIYF
>TRBJ1-5|.|TRBV18|TRBD1
TGTGCCAGCTCACGGACGGGACAGGAGGGCAATCAGCCCCAGCATTTT
CASSRTGQEGNQPQHF
>TRBJ2-5|few|TRBV14|.
TGTGCCAGCACTCAGAGCGGGCGTGGGGAGACCCAGTACTTC
CASTQSGRGETQYF
>TRBJ1-6|.|TRBV19|.
TGTGCCAGTACCCCGGGACGGGGGAATTCACCCCTCCACTTT
CASTPGRGNSPLHF
>TRBJ1-5|.|TRBV24-1|TRBD1
TGTGCCACCAGGGGGACAGGGGATGGCAATCAGCCCCAGCATTTT
CATRGTGDGNQPQHF
>TRBJ2-7|.|TRBV28|TRBD1
TGTGCCAGCAGTCCTACTCACGGACAGGTATCCTACGAGCAGTACTTC
CASSPTHGQVSYEQYF
>TRBJ2-3|once|TRBV3-1/TRBV3-2|TRBD2
TGTGCCAGCAGGCGGACTAGCGGGGAGGATACGCAGTATTTT
CASRRTSGEDTQYF
>TRBJ2-7|.|TRBV4-1|TRBD2
TGCGCCAGCAGCCAAGATCAGCGGGAGTACGAGCAGTACTTC
CASSQDQREYEQYF
>TRBJ1-3|once|TRBV9|.
TGTGCCAGCAGCGTAGAAGAGGGGCCTGGAAACACCATATATTTT
CASSVEEGPGNTIYF
>TRBJ1-5|.|TRBV10-3|.
TGTGCCATCAGTGAATCTGGAGCTATGGGCCAGCCCCAGCATTTT
CAISESGAMGQPQHF
>TRBJ2-3|.|TRBV28|TRBD2
TGTGGGACGCGGCGGGAGATGGCAGATACGCAGTATTTT
CGTRREMADTQYF
>TRBJ2-7|.|TRBV5-4|.
TGTGCCAGCAGCTCTGGGACTTTAAGCTCCTACGAGCAGTACTTC
CASSSGTLSSYEQYF
>TRBJ1-3|.|TRBV14|.
TGTGCCAGCAGCCAGGGGGGAAACACCATATATTTT
CASSQGGNTIYF
>TRBJ2-7|few|TRBV5-4|TRBD1
TGTGCCAGCAGCTTGGGGGGACAGGGGTCGGGCGAGCAGTACTTC
CASSLGGQGSGEQYF
>TRBJ2-7|.|TRBV6-5|.
TGTGCCAGCAGTTTGTCATGGGCCTACGAGCAGTACTTC
CASSLSWAYEQYF
>TRBJ1-5|once|TRBV4-1|.
TGCGCCAGCAGCCAAGTCGATGCCCTCTTCGGCAATCAGCCCCAGCATTTT
CASSQVDALFGNQPQHF